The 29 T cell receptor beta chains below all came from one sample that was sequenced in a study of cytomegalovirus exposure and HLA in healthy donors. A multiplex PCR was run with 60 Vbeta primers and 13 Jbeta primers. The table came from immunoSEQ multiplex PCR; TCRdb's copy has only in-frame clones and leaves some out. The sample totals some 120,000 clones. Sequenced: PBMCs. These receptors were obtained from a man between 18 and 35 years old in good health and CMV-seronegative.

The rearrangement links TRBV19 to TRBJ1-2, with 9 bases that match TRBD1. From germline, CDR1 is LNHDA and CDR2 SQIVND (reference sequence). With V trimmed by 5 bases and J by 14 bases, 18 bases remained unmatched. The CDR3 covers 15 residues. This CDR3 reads CASSSLQGAPLPWTF. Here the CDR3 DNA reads TGTGCCAGTAGTTCATTACAGGGGGCTCCCCTACCATGGACCTTC.

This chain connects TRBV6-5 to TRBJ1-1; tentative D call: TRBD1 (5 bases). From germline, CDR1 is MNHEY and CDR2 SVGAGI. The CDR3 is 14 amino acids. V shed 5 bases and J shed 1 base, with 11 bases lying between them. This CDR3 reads CASSRWGENTEAFF. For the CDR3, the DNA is TGTGCCAGCAGTCGGTGGGGGGAGAACACTGAAGCTTTCTTT.

The CDR3 protein is CASSVQGAGSYEQYF. CDR3 nucleotides: TGTGCCAGCAGTGTACAGGGGGCTGGGTCCTACGAGCAGTACTTC. The chain joins TRBV6-1 to TRBJ2-7, with TRBD1 matching 9 bases. CDR1 is MNHNS and CDR2 is SASEGT in the germline V gene. The V and J ends lost 4 bases and 1 base, in that order; junction bases with no gene match: 5. CDR3 length: 15 amino acids.

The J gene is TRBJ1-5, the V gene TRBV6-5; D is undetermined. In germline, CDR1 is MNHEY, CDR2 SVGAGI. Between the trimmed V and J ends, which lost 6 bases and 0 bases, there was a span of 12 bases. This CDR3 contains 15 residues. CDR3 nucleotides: TGTGCCAGCAGCCGTTTAGCCCTTAGCAATCAGCCCCAGCATTTT. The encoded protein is CASSRLALSNQPQHF.

The chain's CDR3 is CASSYGGPTGEQYF. The CDR3 DNA reads TGTGCCAGCAGTTACGGGGGTCCCACAGGGGAGCAGTACTTC. The rearrangement links TRBV6-5 to TRBJ2-7, with D possibly being TRBD1 (6 bases). Germline V gives CDR1 MNHEY, CDR2 SVGAGI. V dropped 2 bases and J dropped 7 bases, with 15 bases sitting between them. The CDR3 totals 14 residues.

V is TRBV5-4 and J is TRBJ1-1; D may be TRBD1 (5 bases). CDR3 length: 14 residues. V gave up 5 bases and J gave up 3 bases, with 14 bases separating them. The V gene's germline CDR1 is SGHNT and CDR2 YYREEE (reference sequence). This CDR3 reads CASRGREFDTEAFF. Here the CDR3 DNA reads TGTGCCAGCAGGGGGCGCGAGTTTGACACTGAAGCTTTCTTT.

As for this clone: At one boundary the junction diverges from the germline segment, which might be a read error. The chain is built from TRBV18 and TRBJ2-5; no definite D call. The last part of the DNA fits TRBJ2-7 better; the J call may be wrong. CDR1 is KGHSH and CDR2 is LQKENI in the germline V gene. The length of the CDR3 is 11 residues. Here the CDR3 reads CASSPSHEQYF. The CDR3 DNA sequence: TGTGCCAGCTCACCCTCCCACGAGCAGTACTTC.

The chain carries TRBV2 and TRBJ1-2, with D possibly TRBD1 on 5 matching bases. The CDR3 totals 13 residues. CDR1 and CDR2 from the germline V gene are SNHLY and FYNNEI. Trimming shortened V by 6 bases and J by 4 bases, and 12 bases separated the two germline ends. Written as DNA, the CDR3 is TGTGCCAGCAGAGGGCAGGGTAGCTATGGCTACACCTTC. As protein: CASRGQGSYGYTF.

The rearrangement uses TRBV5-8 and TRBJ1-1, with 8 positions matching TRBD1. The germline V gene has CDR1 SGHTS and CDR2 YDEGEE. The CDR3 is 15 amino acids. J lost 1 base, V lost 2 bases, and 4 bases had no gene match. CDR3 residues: CASSFGQGTNTEAFF. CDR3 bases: TGTGCCAGCAGCTTTGGACAGGGCACGAACACTGAAGCTTTCTTT.

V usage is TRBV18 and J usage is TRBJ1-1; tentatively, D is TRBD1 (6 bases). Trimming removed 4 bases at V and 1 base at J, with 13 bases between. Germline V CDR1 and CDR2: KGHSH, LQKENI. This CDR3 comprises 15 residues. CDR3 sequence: CASSLPQGANTEAFF. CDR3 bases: TGTGCCAGCTCACTTCCACAGGGCGCGAACACTGAAGCTTTCTTT.

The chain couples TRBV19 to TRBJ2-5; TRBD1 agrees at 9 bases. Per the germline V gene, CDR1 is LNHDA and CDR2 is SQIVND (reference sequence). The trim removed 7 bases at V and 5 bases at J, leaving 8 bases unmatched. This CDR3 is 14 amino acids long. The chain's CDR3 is CASTKQGASETQYF. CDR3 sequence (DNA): TGTGCCAGTACAAAACAGGGGGCGAGCGAGACCCAGTACTTC.

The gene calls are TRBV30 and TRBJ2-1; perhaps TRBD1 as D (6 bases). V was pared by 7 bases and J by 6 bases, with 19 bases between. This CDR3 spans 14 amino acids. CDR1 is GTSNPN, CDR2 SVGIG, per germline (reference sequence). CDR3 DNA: TGTGCCTCAGCTAACAGGGCTACTATCAATGAGCAGTTCTTC. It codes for CASANRATINEQFF.

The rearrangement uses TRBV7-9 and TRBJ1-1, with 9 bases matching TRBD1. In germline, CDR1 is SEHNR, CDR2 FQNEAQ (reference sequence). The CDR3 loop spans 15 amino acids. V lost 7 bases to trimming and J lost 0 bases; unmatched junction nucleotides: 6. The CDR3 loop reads CASKMGQGLNTEAFF. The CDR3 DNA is TGTGCCAGCAAAATGGGACAGGGTTTGAACACTGAAGCTTTCTTT. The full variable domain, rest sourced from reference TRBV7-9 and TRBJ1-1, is DTGVSQNPRHKITKRGQNVTFRCDPISEHNRLYWYRQTLGQGPEFLTYFQNEAQLEKSRLLSDRFSAERPKGSFSTLEIQRTEQGDSAMYLCASKMGQGLNTEAFFGQGTRLTVV.

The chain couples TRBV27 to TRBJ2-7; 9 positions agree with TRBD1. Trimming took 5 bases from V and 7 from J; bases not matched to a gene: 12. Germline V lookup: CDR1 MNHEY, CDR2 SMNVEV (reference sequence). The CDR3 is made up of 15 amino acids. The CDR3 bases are TGTGCCAGCAGTCCACCCCGGGACAGGGTGGGAGAGCAGTACTTC. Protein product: CASSPPRDRVGEQYF.

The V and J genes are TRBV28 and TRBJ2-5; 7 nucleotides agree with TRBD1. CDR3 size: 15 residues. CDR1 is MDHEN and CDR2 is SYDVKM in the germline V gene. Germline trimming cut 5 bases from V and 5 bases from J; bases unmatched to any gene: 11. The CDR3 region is CASSPRTGLLETQYF. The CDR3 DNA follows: TGTGCCAGCAGTCCAAGGACAGGTCTACTGGAGACCCAGTACTTC.

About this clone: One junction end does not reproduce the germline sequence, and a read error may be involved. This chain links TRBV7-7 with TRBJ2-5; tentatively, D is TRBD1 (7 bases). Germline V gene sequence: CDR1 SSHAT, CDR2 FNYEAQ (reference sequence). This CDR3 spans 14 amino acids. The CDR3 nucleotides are TGTGCTAGCAGCTTAGGAGGGGGCGTAGAGACCCAGTACTTC. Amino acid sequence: CASSLGGGVETQYF.

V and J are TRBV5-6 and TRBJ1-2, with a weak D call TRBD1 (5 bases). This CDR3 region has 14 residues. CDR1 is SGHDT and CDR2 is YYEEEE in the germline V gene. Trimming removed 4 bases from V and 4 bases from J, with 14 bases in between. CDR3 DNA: TGTGCCAGCAGCACCGACTGGGGGGGCTATGGCTACACCTTC. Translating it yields CASSTDWGGYGYTF.

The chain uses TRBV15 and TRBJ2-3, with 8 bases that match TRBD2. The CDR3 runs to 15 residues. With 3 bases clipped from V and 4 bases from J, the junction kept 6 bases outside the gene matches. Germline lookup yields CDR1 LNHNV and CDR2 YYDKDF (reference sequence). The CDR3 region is CATSRAAGAPDTQYF. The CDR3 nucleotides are TGTGCCACCAGCAGGGCAGCGGGGGCCCCAGATACGCAGTATTTT.

In nucleotides, the CDR3 is TGTGCCAGCAGCCCCAGCGGGCGCACTTACAATGAGCAGTTCTTC. Translating it yields CASSPSGRTYNEQFF. This chain connects TRBV13 to TRBJ2-1, with a weak D call TRBD2 (6 bases). Germline V gene sequence: CDR1 PRHDT, CDR2 FYEKMQ (reference sequence). The CDR3 is 15 amino acids. V was cut by 5 bases and J by 4 bases, with 15 bases left in between.

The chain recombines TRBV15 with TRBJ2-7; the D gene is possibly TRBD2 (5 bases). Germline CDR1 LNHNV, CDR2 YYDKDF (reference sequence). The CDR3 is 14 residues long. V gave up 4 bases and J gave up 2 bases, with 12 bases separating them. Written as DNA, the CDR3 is TGTGCCACCAGCAAATCACTAGGTACCTACGAGCAGTACTTC. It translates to CATSKSLGTYEQYF. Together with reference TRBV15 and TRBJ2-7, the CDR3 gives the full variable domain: DAMVIQNPRYQVTQFGKPVTLSCSQTLNHNVMYWYQQKSSQAPKLLFHYYDKDFNNEADTPDNFQSRRPNTSFCFLDIRSPGLGDTAMYLCATSKSLGTYEQYFGPGTRLTVT.

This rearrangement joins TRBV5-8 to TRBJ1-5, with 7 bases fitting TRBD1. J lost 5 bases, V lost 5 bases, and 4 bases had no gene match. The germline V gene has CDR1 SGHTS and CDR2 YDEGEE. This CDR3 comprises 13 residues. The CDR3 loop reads CASSYDRDQPQHF. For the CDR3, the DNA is TGTGCCAGCAGTTATGACAGGGATCAGCCCCAGCATTTT.

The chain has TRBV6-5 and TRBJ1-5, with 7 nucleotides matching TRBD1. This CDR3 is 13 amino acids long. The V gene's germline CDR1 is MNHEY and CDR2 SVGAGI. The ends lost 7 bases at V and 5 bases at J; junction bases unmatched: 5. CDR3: CASTDRPHQPQHF. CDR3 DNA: TGTGCCAGCACGGACAGGCCCCATCAGCCCCAGCATTTT.

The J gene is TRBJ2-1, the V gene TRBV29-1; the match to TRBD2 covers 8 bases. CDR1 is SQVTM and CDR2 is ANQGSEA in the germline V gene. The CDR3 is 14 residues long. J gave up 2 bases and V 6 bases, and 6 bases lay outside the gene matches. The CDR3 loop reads CSVFSGTTYNEQFF. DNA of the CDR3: TGCAGCGTCTTTAGCGGGACGACCTACAATGAGCAGTTCTTC.

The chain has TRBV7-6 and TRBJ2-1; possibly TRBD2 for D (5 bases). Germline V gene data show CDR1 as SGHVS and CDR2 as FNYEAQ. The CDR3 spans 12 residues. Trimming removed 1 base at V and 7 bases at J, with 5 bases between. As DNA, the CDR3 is TGTGCCAGCAGCTTAGGGACTAATGAGCAGTTCTTC. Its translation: CASSLGTNEQFF.

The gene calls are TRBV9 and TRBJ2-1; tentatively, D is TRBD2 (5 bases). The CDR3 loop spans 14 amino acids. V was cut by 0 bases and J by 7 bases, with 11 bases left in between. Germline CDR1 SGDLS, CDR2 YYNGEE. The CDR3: CASSVDLAVNEQFF. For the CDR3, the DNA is TGTGCCAGCAGCGTAGATCTAGCTGTGAATGAGCAGTTCTTC.

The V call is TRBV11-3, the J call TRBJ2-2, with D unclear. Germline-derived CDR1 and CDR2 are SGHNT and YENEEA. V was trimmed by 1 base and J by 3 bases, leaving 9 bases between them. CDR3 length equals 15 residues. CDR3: CASSLGSQYTGELFF. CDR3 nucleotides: TGTGCCAGCAGCTTAGGATCCCAGTACACCGGGGAGCTGTTTTTT. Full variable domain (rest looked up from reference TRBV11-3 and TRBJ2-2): EAGVVQSPRYKIIEKKQPVAFWCNPISGHNTLYWYLQNLGQGPELLIRYENEEAVDDSQLPKDRFSAERLKGVDSTLKIQPAELGDSAVYLCASSLGSQYTGELFFGEGSRLTVL.

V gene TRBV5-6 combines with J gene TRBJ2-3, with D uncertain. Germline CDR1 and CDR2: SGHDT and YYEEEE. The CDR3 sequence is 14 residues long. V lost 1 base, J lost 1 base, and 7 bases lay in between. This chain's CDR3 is CASSLTSGTDTQYF. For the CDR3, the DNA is TGTGCCAGCAGCTTGACCTCGGGCACAGATACGCAGTATTTT.

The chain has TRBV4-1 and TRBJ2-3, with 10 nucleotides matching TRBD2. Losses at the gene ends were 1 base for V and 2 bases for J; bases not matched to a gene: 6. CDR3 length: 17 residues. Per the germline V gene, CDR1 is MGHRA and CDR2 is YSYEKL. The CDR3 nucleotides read TGCGCCAGCAGCCAAGTGGGGACTAGCGTTGTCACAGATACGCAGTATTTT. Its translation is CASSQVGTSVVTDTQYF.

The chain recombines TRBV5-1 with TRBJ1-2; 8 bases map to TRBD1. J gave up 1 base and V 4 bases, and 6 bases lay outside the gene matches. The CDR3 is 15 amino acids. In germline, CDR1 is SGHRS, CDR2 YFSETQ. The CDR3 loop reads CASSPRTGNNYGYTF. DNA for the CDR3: TGCGCCAGCAGCCCCCGGACAGGGAATAACTATGGCTACACCTTC. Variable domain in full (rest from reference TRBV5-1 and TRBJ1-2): KAGVTQTPRYLIKTRGQQVTLSCSPISGHRSVSWYQQTPGQGLQFLFEYFSETQRNKGNFPGRFSGRQFSNSRSEMNVSTLELGDSALYLCASSPRTGNNYGYTFGSGTRLTVV.